This TCR beta chain is drawn from a study of cytomegalovirus exposure and HLA in healthy donors. The V gene end was trimmed by 0 bases and the J gene end by 4 bases; junction bases not matched to a gene: 9. Germline CDR1 and CDR2: SGDLS and YYNGEE. The CDR3 consists of 17 residues. Study-wide results and caveats: The Asian-associated ancestry cluster reportedly had fewer N-insertions than the 666-donor mean in a later analysis.

Worth noting for this clone: Its antigen is not known.

Amplification used 60 Vbeta primers and 13 Jbeta primers. Clones were read by immunoSEQ multiplex PCR, and TCRdb kept only the in-frame ones, dropping some. This sample has 170,000 or so clones, with around 80% found just once. Sequenced input: PBMCs. The rearrangement joins TRBV9 to TRBJ2-7; 11 bases match TRBD2. This sequence was found in a woman aged 45 to 65 in good health and CMV-seropositive. The CDR3 nucleotides read TGTGCCAGCAGCGTAGGGGGGAACATAGCGGGAGGGTACGAGCAGTACTTC. Its translation: CASSVGGNIAGGYEQYF.